A selection of T cell receptor beta chains follows, all from one sample in a study of blood T cells in healthy people across ages. TCRdb reprocessed the 5' RACE reads with MiXCR, giving one entry per CDR3 protein. The data show about 570,000 distinct CDR3 sequences, approximately 30% seen once. Material for sequencing was blood. The receptors shown here come from a woman aged 70 to 79 in good health. CDR3s include the opening cysteine and the closing phenylalanine or tryptophan. The order of the fields is CDR3 protein, CDR3 DNA, D gene, clone size, V gene, J gene. The D gene is left open where the match is weak. Expanded clones are given a class, and other clones once, few, many or no size at all.

cdr3_aa: CSAQAGTGLEKLFF
cdr3_nt: TGCAGTGCCCAAGCCGGGACAGGGCTAGAAAAACTGTTTTTT
d_call: TRBD1
clone_size: few
v_call: TRBV20-1
j_call: TRBJ1-4

cdr3_aa: CSVPRRAGLAGETQYF
cdr3_nt: TGCAGCGTCCCTAGGCGAGCGGGACTAGCGGGAGAGACCCAGTACTTC
d_call: TRBD2
clone_size: many
v_call: TRBV29-1
j_call: TRBJ2-5

cdr3_aa: CGAGGTYNEQFF
cdr3_nt: TGTGGAGCGGGGGGGACCTACAATGAGCAGTTCTTC
d_call: TRBD2
clone_size: .
v_call: TRBV28
j_call: TRBJ2-1

cdr3_aa: CASSPAGKGKNEKLFF
cdr3_nt: TGTGCCAGCAGCCCGGCCGGGAAGGGGAAGAATGAAAAACTGTTTTTT
d_call: .
clone_size: few
v_call: TRBV9
j_call: TRBJ1-4

cdr3_aa: CSAGLTRDPRGTQYF
cdr3_nt: TGCAGTGCTGGGCTAACCCGGGACCCCAGGGGCACCCAGTACTTC
d_call: .
clone_size: .
v_call: TRBV20-1
j_call: TRBJ2-5

cdr3_aa: CASSMAGGSGNTIYF
cdr3_nt: TGTGCCAGCAGCATGGCAGGGGGCTCTGGAAACACCATATATTTT
d_call: TRBD1
clone_size: .
v_call: TRBV12-3/TRBV12-4
j_call: TRBJ1-3

cdr3_aa: CSSRGSSDTEAFF
cdr3_nt: TGCAGTTCAAGGGGGAGCTCAGACACTGAAGCTTTCTTT
d_call: .
clone_size: .
v_call: TRBV20-1
j_call: TRBJ1-1

cdr3_aa: CASSVAGSAKNTQYF
cdr3_nt: TGTGCCAGCAGCGTAGCAGGGTCAGCCAAAAACACTCAGTACTTC
d_call: .
clone_size: few
v_call: TRBV9
j_call: TRBJ2-4

cdr3_aa: CASSQEVINEKLFF
cdr3_nt: TGTGCCAGCAGCCAAGAAGTCATTAATGAAAAACTGTTTTTT
d_call: .
clone_size: .
v_call: TRBV4-2
j_call: TRBJ1-4

cdr3_aa: CASSSVPGTSTYEQYF
cdr3_nt: TGTGCCAGCAGCTCCGTCCCCGGGACTAGTACCTACGAGCAGTACTTC
d_call: TRBD2
clone_size: few
v_call: TRBV7-2
j_call: TRBJ2-7

cdr3_aa: CSATTGVGNIQYF
cdr3_nt: TGCAGTGCAACAACAGGGGTAGGAAACATTCAGTACTTC
d_call: TRBD1
clone_size: .
v_call: TRBV20-1
j_call: TRBJ2-4

cdr3_aa: CASSPLTAGTSLGHEQFF
cdr3_nt: TGTGCCAGCAGTCCCTTAACCGCCGGGACTAGCTTGGGCCATGAGCAGTTCTTC
d_call: TRBD2
clone_size: few
v_call: TRBV12-3/TRBV12-4
j_call: TRBJ2-1

cdr3_aa: CASSSPKLAGNTGELFF
cdr3_nt: TGTGCCAGCAGCTCCCCTAAACTAGCGGGGAACACCGGGGAGCTGTTTTTT
d_call: TRBD2
clone_size: .
v_call: TRBV7-2
j_call: TRBJ2-2

cdr3_aa: CASSEGGGGGNEQFF
cdr3_nt: TGTGCCAGCAGTGAAGGGGGAGGGGGCGGGAATGAGCAGTTCTTC
d_call: .
clone_size: few
v_call: TRBV2
j_call: TRBJ2-1

cdr3_aa: CSARDFEGRAEAFF
cdr3_nt: TGCAGTGCTAGAGATTTCGAGGGAAGGGCTGAAGCTTTCTTT
d_call: .
clone_size: few
v_call: TRBV20-1
j_call: TRBJ1-1

cdr3_aa: CSARADRGNYEQYF
cdr3_nt: TGCAGTGCTAGAGCGGACAGGGGCAACTACGAGCAGTACTTC
d_call: TRBD1
clone_size: few
v_call: TRBV20-1
j_call: TRBJ2-7

cdr3_aa: CSAREMRAGLTGELFF
cdr3_nt: TGCAGTGCTAGAGAAATGCGAGCGGGGCTTACCGGGGAGCTGTTTTTT
d_call: TRBD2
clone_size: once
v_call: TRBV20-1
j_call: TRBJ2-2

cdr3_aa: CSALLAGGPGQETQYF
cdr3_nt: TGCAGTGCCCTACTAGCGGGGGGGCCAGGGCAAGAGACCCAGTACTTC
d_call: TRBD2
clone_size: many
v_call: TRBV20-1
j_call: TRBJ2-5

cdr3_aa: CASCRDNGYEQYF
cdr3_nt: TGTGCCAGTTGCCGGGACAACGGCTACGAGCAGTACTTC
d_call: .
clone_size: .
v_call: TRBV6-6
j_call: TRBJ2-7

cdr3_aa: CASSLRLAEDDEQSF
cdr3_nt: TGTGCCAGCAGCTTAAGACTAGCGGAGGACGATGAGCAGTCCTTC
d_call: TRBD2
clone_size: once
v_call: TRBV7-9
j_call: TRBJ2-1

cdr3_aa: CASSLPARVAFF
cdr3_nt: TGTGCCAGCAGCCTCCCGGCGAGAGTAGCTTTCTTT
d_call: .
clone_size: .
v_call: TRBV3-1
j_call: TRBJ1-1

cdr3_aa: CASSEAPGGFNSPLHF
cdr3_nt: TGTGCCAGCAGTGAAGCGCCGGGAGGGTTTAATTCACCCCTCCACTTT
d_call: .
clone_size: few
v_call: TRBV2
j_call: TRBJ1-6

cdr3_aa: CASSYGGGKGSPLHF
cdr3_nt: TGTGCCAGCAGTTACGGTGGGGGGAAGGGTTCACCCCTCCACTTT
d_call: .
clone_size: .
v_call: TRBV6-6
j_call: TRBJ1-6

cdr3_aa: CSAGPRAFRTGELFF
cdr3_nt: TGCAGCGCCGGACCCAGGGCGTTTCGGACCGGGGAGCTGTTTTTT
d_call: .
clone_size: few
v_call: TRBV29-1
j_call: TRBJ2-2

cdr3_aa: CASTEGVDTQYF
cdr3_nt: TGTGCCAGCACCGAGGGGGTAGATACGCAGTATTTT
d_call: .
clone_size: .
v_call: TRBV6-5
j_call: TRBJ2-3

cdr3_aa: CSGRGSWGGDTEAFF
cdr3_nt: TGCAGCGGCCGAGGCAGTTGGGGTGGGGATACTGAAGCTTTCTTT
d_call: .
clone_size: few
v_call: TRBV29-1
j_call: TRBJ1-1

cdr3_aa: CASTGTSGFTDTQYF
cdr3_nt: TGTGCCAGTACCGGGACTAGCGGTTTCACAGATACGCAGTATTTT
d_call: TRBD2
clone_size: many
v_call: TRBV7-8
j_call: TRBJ2-3

cdr3_aa: CSAQGSNEQFF
cdr3_nt: TGCAGTGCTCAGGGGTCCAATGAGCAGTTCTTC
d_call: .
clone_size: .
v_call: TRBV20-1
j_call: TRBJ2-1